This T cell receptor beta chain was documented in a study of cytomegalovirus exposure and HLA in healthy donors (dated by TCRdb to about 2017). Background for the entire study: An earlier analysis of several hundred of the donors reported 276 Gb of sequence data and around 110 million unique TCR beta sequences obtained from around 180 million T cells. Along with the roughly 670-subject first cohort, a separate validation cohort of over 90 different subjects was used. The study aimed to test whether signatures of past pathogen exposure could be identified by cataloging public T cell receptors. Five DR-DQ haplotypes were handled as single units for association and clustering, since linkage in the cohort was strong. Of the 398 genotyped donors, approximately 83% fell in the genetic ancestry cluster associated with self-reported Caucasian donors. On average, around 240,000 unique TCR beta nucleotide sequences were sequenced per donor among some 420 genotyped donors of the cohort, with roughly 18% of those sequences being non-productive. An earlier analysis of 587 of the donors used high-throughput TCR beta sequencing to judge whether each TCR beta V gene segment behaved as functional or pseudogenic. A later genetic analysis took genome-wide SNP genotypes for about three fifths of the roughly 670 donors and used that subset as a discovery cohort. The number of donors typed differed by locus, with roughly 620-630 for A, B, C, DRB1 and DQB1, roughly 550 for DQA1, over 600 for DPA1, and approximately 470 for DPB1. The T cell repertoires of some 700 subjects were profiled by immunosequencing and related to cytomegalovirus serostatus. Rather than drawing on any new phenotypic data, the later analysis identified candidate immune exposures from TCR beta sequences and the way those sequences occurred across donors. Every repertoire in the discovery cohort had been generated on one and the same sequencing platform. Alongside the repertoire data, information on donor age, sex, ethnicity and CMV serostatus was compiled. A later analysis re-analyzed previously published TCR beta repertoires from 650 to 800 donors and added high-resolution HLA genotyping to study TCR occurrence patterns. Roughly 320 gigabases of sequencing data and roughly 81 million unique TCR sequences made up an early release that covered several hundred HLA-typed donors. Both class I and class II loci were covered by HLA typing, at four-digit resolution. High-throughput TCR immunosequencing, statistical association of individual TCRs with disease status, and machine learning were combined to predict cytomegalovirus infection status.

In regard to this clone: Its antigen is not yet known. There are no base qualities to consult, and no much larger clone falls within one base.

Measured from the cysteine to the phenylalanine, the CDR3 is 15 residues long. The read is trimmed to its CDR3 DNA, 45 bases read in frame from base 1. The germline V gene gives CDR1 as SGHVS and CDR2 as FNYEAQ. Trimming removed 5 bases from V and 5 bases from J; the gene matches leave 9 bases unexplained. Receptors were amplified or captured by the immunoSEQ multiplex PCR assay. For the multiplex PCR, a mixture combining 60 forward primers for TCR Vbeta segments and 13 reverse primers for TCR Jbeta segments was used. The CDR3 region of rearranged TCR beta genes was amplified from genomic DNA by a multiplex PCR assay. The Illumina HiSeq System was used to sequence the amplified TCR beta libraries as 87-base-pair reads. The published analysis was carried out like this. Across the 670 or so repertoires, a later analysis counted approximately 83 million unique TCR beta chains, around 11 million of which were shared by at least two donors. Raw reads were error-corrected and collapsed into unique sequences with a nearest-neighbor algorithm that merged closely related sequences to remove PCR and sequencing errors. V, D and J gene segments were assigned by aligning CDR3 sequences to IMGT reference sequences. Each retained sequence needed at least a six-nucleotide match to both a V gene segment and a J gene segment. A rearrangement was called productive if the CDR3 had no stop codons and remained in frame with V and J, and every other rearrangement was called non-productive. Following IMGT convention, CDR3 was defined as the stretch from the second conserved V-encoded cysteine to the conserved J-encoded phenylalanine. Sequences without an unambiguous match to a single V gene segment were excluded from the earlier analysis of 587 of the donors. An earlier analysis of 550 to 650 of the donors classified V segments as functional when productive rearrangements were above 56.7% and as segregating when the standard deviation between donors was above 5%. A statistical classification framework was developed to diagnose cytomegalovirus status using the catalog of TCR beta chain sequences. V and J gene assignment, in a later analysis, came from comparing TCR nucleotide sequences with IMGT/GENE-DB human TR gene sequences. Using the TCRdist pipeline, a later analysis assigned CDR3 sequences along with most-parsimonious VDJ recombination scenarios. A later analysis defined each TCR beta chain by its CDR3 amino acid sequence plus V-gene family, and excluded reads lacking a unique V-gene family. To address suspected cross-contamination and a sequencing artifact, a later analysis removed around 590 highly shared, low-generation-probability nucleotide sequences. In a later analysis, a clonal expansion index was calculated for each public chain from normalized within-repertoire ranks of inferred template counts. In a later analysis, generation probabilities were computed using a VDJ recombination model fitted to out-of-frame rearrangements, and the results were checked against IGoR. Hypergeometric tests were used in a later analysis to score TCR-TCR, TCR-HLA and TCR-CMV co-occurrence, with a repertoire-size bias correction applied to the TCR pairs. A later analysis estimated false discovery rates by permuting HLA or CMV assignments 20 times. In a later analysis, co-occurring TCRs were grouped using DBSCAN, with TCRdist sequence similarity added in when clustering inside HLA-allele-positive subsets. Co-occurrence clustering excluded repertoires with fewer than 30,000 or more than 120,000 public chains, plus five with anomalous nucleotide sharing. Held by TCRdb, this immuneACCESS table contains in-frame sequences only and omits some clones. Under half of the omission traces to an unresolved V gene where checked; the cause of the rest is unknown. The V and J calls and clone size come from that table; D and trimming were worked out from the DNA. The sample profile shows about 180,000 clones; 77% of them were found once. The ten largest clones capture about 1.5% of the sample.

Broader findings and caveats from the paper: The 87-base-pair reads could not distinguish some IMGT-functional V segments, including TRBV6-2 and TRBV6-3, so those segments were excluded. A cluster of highly shared sequence variants was judged likely to represent a technical artifact of the sequencing pipeline. In vitro tests confirmed that a few of the cytomegalovirus-associated TCR beta chains recognize cytomegalovirus antigens. Specific HLA alleles were associated with over 15,000 TCR beta sequences at a false discovery rate of 0.05 in a later analysis. Correlated functional status among segregating V segments might be attributable to linkage disequilibrium, but an unknown experimental factor could not be ruled out. The only immune exposure information available for the cohort was CMV serostatus. Because some donors lacked HLA typing at each locus, the association tests relied only on the typed subset. A later genetic analysis associated a missense DCLRE1C variant with V-gene and J-gene trimming of TCR beta chains, and an independent cohort replicated the association. Presence/absence analyses assumed roughly uniform sequencing depth across donors, an assumption that may not hold. When HLA alleles, especially DR and DQ, strongly co-occurred, TCR associations were difficult to assign to individual alleles. A later analysis found that most CMV-associated TCR beta chains appeared HLA-restricted, with HLA associations seemingly driven largely by CMV exposure. The cohort was sequenced for TCR beta chains only, and without alpha or paired-chain data the features that could be detected were limited. In both the original and validation cohorts, the classifier was reported to diagnose cytomegalovirus status with high specificity and sensitivity. According to a later genetic analysis, donors in an Asian-associated ancestry cluster had fewer N-insertions in productive TCRs than the approximately 670-donor mean. Because counts were too low, seventeen rarely observed V segments, including chromosome 9 orphons, were excluded from the earlier analysis of around 590 of the donors. In a later analysis, TCR association rates were found to vary across HLA loci, with the most associated TCRs seen for DRB1 alleles and the fewest for HLA-C alleles. A later analysis found that HLA-associated TCR beta chains were more clonally expanded and had lower generation probabilities than equally common non-associated chains. In a later analysis, several top co-occurrence clusters were reported to appear linked to parvovirus B19, influenza, CMV and Epstein-Barr virus. An earlier analysis of 587 of the donors showed that most TCR beta V segments appeared in productive rearrangements either about 87% or about 30% of the time, which broadly matched IMGT annotations. A further reported finding was that TCR beta sequences accurately predicted the HLA-A and HLA-B alleles for most subjects in the first cohort. It was suggested by the authors that the approach could potentially be generalized to other disease states and immunological phenotypes. In the study, 150 to 200 TCR beta chains were listed as associated with cytomegalovirus. While some public TCRs were present in many individuals, most TCR sequences turned up only very rarely across donors.

The cohort consisted of some 670 healthy bone marrow donors. At the time of sampling, every cohort member was nominally healthy, though immune exposures that went unrecorded were likely present. The donor tested CMV seronegative, placing the donor among the 350 to 400 seronegative members of the cohort. Each donor provided a peripheral blood sample, and peripheral blood mononuclear cells were used for TCR beta sequencing. The Qiagen DNeasy Blood Extraction Kit was used to extract genomic DNA from the blood cell samples. The V and J segments used are TRBV7-6 and TRBJ1-1; TRBD1 fits 9 bases in the junction. The source is a young man in good health and CMV-seronegative. Sequenced sample: PBMCs. The DNA sequence reads TGTGCCAGCAGCCAGGGGACAGGGATTGTGACTGAAGCTTTCTTT. It encodes CASSQGTGIVTEAFF.